The 2 T cell receptor beta chains reported below all come from one sample, sequenced in a study of T-cell memory formation after mild COVID-19. MiXCR, run by TCRdb on the 5' RACE reads, gives a single entry per CDR3 protein. The repertoire holds 92,000 or so distinct CDR3 sequences, with about 15% as singletons. The sample consisted of PBMCs or a T cell subset sorted from them (not recorded which). The receptors originated from a young man who had mild COVID-19 (a few samples of this study predate the infection). Cell type and time point are not known.

V usage is TRBV4-3 and J usage is TRBJ2-7, with 11 positions matching TRBD1. In germline, CDR1 is LGHNA, CDR2 YSLEER. V lost 4 bases to trimming and J lost 4 bases; unmatched junction nucleotides: 6. The CDR3 loop spans 15 amino acids. The CDR3 is CASSPRDRGTYEQYF. In DNA, the CDR3 is TGCGCCAGCAGCCCGAGGGACAGGGGGACTTACGAGCAGTACTTC.

Only a few counts were recorded for this clonotype. V usage is TRBV20-1 and J usage is TRBJ2-3; D is uncertain. Germline loops: CDR1 DFQATT, CDR2 SNEGSKA (reference sequence). There are 13 residues in the CDR3. Trimming stripped 4 bases from V and 1 base from J, with 9 bases between. Here the CDR3 DNA reads TGCAGTGCTACCAGGAGAGGCACAGATACGCAGTATTTT. Encoded protein: CSATRRGTDTQYF.